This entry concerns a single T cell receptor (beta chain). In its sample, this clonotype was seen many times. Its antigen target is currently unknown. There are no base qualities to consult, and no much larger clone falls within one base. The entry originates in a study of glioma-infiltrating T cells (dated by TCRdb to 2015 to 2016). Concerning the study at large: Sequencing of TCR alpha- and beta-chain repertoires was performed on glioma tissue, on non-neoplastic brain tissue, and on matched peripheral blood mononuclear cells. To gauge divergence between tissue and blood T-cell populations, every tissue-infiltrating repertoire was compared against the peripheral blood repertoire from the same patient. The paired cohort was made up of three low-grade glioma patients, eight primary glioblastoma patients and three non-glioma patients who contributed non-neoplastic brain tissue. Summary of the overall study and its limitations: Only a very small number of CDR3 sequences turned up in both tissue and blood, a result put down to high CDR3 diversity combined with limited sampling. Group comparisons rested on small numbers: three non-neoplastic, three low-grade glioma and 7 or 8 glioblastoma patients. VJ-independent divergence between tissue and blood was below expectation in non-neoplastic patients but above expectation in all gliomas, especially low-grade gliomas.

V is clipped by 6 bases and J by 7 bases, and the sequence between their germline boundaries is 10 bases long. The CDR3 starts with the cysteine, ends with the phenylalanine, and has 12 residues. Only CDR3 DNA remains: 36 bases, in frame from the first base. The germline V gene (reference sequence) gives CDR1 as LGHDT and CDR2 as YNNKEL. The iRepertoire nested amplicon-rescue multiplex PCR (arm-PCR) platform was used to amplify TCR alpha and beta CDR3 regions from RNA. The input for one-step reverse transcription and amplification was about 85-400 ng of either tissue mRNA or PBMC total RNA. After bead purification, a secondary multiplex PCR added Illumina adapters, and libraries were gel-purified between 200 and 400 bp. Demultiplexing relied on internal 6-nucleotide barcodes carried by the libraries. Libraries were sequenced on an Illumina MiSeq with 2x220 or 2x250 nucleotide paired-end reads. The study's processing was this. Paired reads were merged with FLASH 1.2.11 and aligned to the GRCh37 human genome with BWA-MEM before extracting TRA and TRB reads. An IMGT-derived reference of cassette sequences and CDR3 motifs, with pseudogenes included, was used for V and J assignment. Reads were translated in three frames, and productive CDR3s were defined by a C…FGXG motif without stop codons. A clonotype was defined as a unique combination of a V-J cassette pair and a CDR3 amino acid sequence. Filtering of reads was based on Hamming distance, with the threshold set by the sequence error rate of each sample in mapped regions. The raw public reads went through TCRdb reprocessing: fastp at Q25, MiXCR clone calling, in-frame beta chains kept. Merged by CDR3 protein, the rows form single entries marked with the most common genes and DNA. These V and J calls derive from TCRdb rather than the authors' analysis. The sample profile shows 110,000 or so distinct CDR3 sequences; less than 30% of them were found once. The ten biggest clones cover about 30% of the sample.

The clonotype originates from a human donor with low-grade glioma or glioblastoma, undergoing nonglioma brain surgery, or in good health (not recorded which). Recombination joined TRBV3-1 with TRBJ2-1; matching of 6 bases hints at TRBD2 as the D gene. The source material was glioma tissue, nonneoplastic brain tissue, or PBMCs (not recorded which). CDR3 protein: CASRNSGNEQFF. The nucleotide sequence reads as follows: TGTGCCAGCAGGAATAGCGGTAATGAGCAGTTCTTC.